The 27 T cell receptor beta chains reported below all come from one sample, sequenced in a study of a mutant IDH1 vaccine in newly diagnosed glioma. Antigens of these TCRs are unknown. Sequenced by immunoSEQ multiplex PCR; TCRdb stores in-frame clones only, minus some. The sample comprises roughly 46,000 clones, 65% to 85% of which are singletons, and about 4% rests with the top ten. Time point in this sample: week 47, end of study. All doses held 300 ug of mutant IDH1 20-mer peptide, with topical imiquimod. The sequenced sample was PBMCs, obtained from a glioma patient whose treatment included an IDH1 peptide vaccine. The origin of the receptors is a woman aged 25 to 45 with glioma. Some clones in this sample may be carry-over from other donors' samples.

In DNA, the CDR3 is TGTGCCAGCAGTTCGTTGGGGGATGAAAAACTGTTTTTT. Encoded protein: CASSSLGDEKLFF. The gene calls are TRBV27 and TRBJ1-4, with D maybe TRBD1 (5 bases). CDR1 is MNHEY and CDR2 is SMNVEV in the germline V gene (reference sequence). The CDR3 has 13 residues. The V end lost 4 bases, the J end lost 6 bases, and 9 bases lay between the germline ends.

This chain links TRBV5-1 with TRBJ1-4, with D perhaps matching TRBD1 (6 bases). Germline V gene sequence: CDR1 SGHRS, CDR2 YFSETQ. V dropped 4 bases and J dropped 2 bases, with 15 bases sitting between them. The CDR3 length is 16 residues. The CDR3 nucleotides are TGCGCCAGCAGCCCCGGGGGGCGGACGACTAATGAAAAACTGTTTTTT. It specifies CASSPGGRTTNEKLFF.

The rearrangement links TRBV5-4 to TRBJ1-1; D is perhaps TRBD1 (5 bases). V was shortened by 3 bases and J by 3 bases, with 6 bases between the two germline ends. Germline V gene sequence: CDR1 SGHNT, CDR2 YYREEE (reference sequence). The CDR3 extends over 12 amino acids. CDR3 in DNA: TGTGCCAGCAGCTGGGGGGACACTGAAGCTTTCTTT. Amino acid sequence: CASSWGDTEAFF.

The chain couples TRBV5-8 to TRBJ2-3; either TRBD1 or TRBD2 may supply D (5 bases each). The CDR3 has 14 amino acids. The V gene lost 4 bases and the J gene lost 3 bases, with 12 bases spanning the gap. The germline CDR1 and CDR2 sequences are SGHTS and YDEGEE. Here the CDR3 reads CASSRQGGTDTQYF. The CDR3 nucleotides are TGTGCCAGCAGCCGCCAGGGCGGGACAGATACGCAGTATTTT.

This clone is medium-sized. The chain has TRBV19 and TRBJ2-1; 11 bases map to TRBD2. The CDR3 consists of 15 residues. V gave up 7 bases and J gave up 3 bases; unmatched junction bases: 5. The V gene's germline CDR1 is LNHDA and CDR2 SQIVND (reference sequence). The DNA of the CDR3 is TGTGCCAGTACCCTTACTAGCGGGAGCTACAATGAGCAGTTCTTC. This codes for CASTLTSGSYNEQFF.

The sample holds one count of this clone. J is TRBJ2-3 and V is TRBV29-1, with D tentatively TRBD1 or TRBD2 (5 bases each). This CDR3 region has 16 residues. Trimming shortened V by 6 bases and J by 0 bases, and 19 bases separated the two germline ends. From germline, CDR1 is SQVTM and CDR2 ANQGSEA. The CDR3 region is CSVGVLQGRSTDTQYF. CDR3 sequence (DNA): TGCAGCGTGGGGGTCCTCCAGGGCAGGAGCACAGATACGCAGTATTTT.

The V call is TRBV28, the J call TRBJ1-5; D gene ambiguous. The CDR3 consists of 17 residues. In germline, CDR1 is MDHEN, CDR2 SYDVKM. V was pared by 0 bases and J by 0 bases, with 12 bases between. The CDR3 loop reads CASSLWGGPYSNQPQHF. CDR3 coding DNA: TGTGCCAGCAGTTTATGGGGAGGGCCATATAGCAATCAGCCCCAGCATTTT.

J is TRBJ2-1 and V is TRBV2; the D gene is possibly TRBD2 (7 bases). Trimming pared 7 bases from V and 1 base from J, leaving 17 bases between. CDR3 length: 16 amino acids. Per germline, CDR1 SNHLY and CDR2 FYNNEI. CDR3 bases: TGTGCCAGCACCCGGGGGGCGGGGAGGTCCTACAATGAGCAGTTCTTC. This encodes CASTRGAGRSYNEQFF.

This clone was found a few times. The J gene is TRBJ2-2, the V gene TRBV9; D may be TRBD2 (7 bases). The CDR3 is 15 residues long. Per the germline V gene, CDR1 is SGDLS and CDR2 is YYNGEE. V was cut by 6 bases and J by 6 bases, with 18 bases left in between. The DNA for the CDR3 is TGTGCCAGCACCCCCGGGGGGCAGTTTTCCGGGGAGCTGTTTTTT. Its protein is CASTPGGQFSGELFF.

The J gene is TRBJ1-1, the V gene TRBV5-4, with TRBD1 matching 12 bases. The ends lost 4 bases at V and 7 bases at J; junction bases unmatched: 8. Germline CDR1 SGHNT, CDR2 YYREEE (reference sequence). The CDR3 loop spans 15 amino acids. In nucleotides, the CDR3 is TGTGCCAGCAGCCCGGGGACAGGGGGCGGAAATGAAGCTTTCTTT. Translating it yields CASSPGTGGGNEAFF.

V gene TRBV30 combines with J gene TRBJ2-2, with TRBD2 matching 7 bases. This CDR3 region has 15 residues. The junction had 8 bases not matched to a gene; V was cut back by 1 base and J by 6 bases. Per the germline V gene, CDR1 is GTSNPN and CDR2 is SVGIG (reference sequence). The CDR3 region has the DNA TGTGCCTGGAGTGGGACTAGAGGGGTGGCCGGGGAGCTGTTTTTT. It translates to CAWSGTRGVAGELFF.

J is TRBJ2-3 and V is TRBV5-4; D is perhaps TRBD1 (6 bases). CDR1 and CDR2 (germline): SGHNT, YYREEE (reference sequence). The CDR3 is 13 residues long. Trimming took 3 bases from V and 4 from J, leaving 9 bases between them. The CDR3 nucleotides read TGTGCCAGCAGCTCACAGGGTGCAGATACGCAGTATTTT. Translated: CASSSQGADTQYF.

This chain joins TRBV30 and TRBJ1-2; TRBD1 matches at 10 bases. Germline CDR1 is GTSNPN and CDR2 is SVGIG (reference sequence). The J segment lost 4 bases and the V segment lost 6 bases, leaving 20 bases of the junction unmatched. The CDR3 is made up of 18 amino acids. In DNA form, the CDR3 reads TGTGCCTGTCGCCACCCGGGACAGGGGAATATCCGAAGCTATGGCTACACCTTC. This encodes CACRHPGQGNIRSYGYTF.

This chain links TRBV6-1 with TRBJ1-5; D is undetermined. This CDR3 contains 13 residues. Germline values: CDR1 MNHNS, CDR2 SASEGT. Trimming shortened V by 0 bases and J by 7 bases, and 7 bases separated the two germline ends. The DNA of the CDR3 is TGTGCCAGCAGTGAAGCCGCCTGGCAGCCCCAGCATTTT. Translating gives CASSEAAWQPQHF.

This clone was observed a single time. Here the CDR3 DNA reads TGCGCCAGCAGAGGACAGTATGGCTACACCTTC. Its protein is CASRGQYGYTF. V is TRBV4-1 and J is TRBJ1-2; TRBD1 might be the D (6 bases). Germline CDR1 MGHRA, CDR2 YSYEKL. Trimming pared 6 bases from V and 5 bases from J, leaving 7 bases between. CDR3 size: 11 residues.

The chain employs TRBV18 and TRBJ1-5, with TRBD1 matching over 7 bases. Germline V gene lookup returns CDR1 KGHSH and CDR2 LQKENI. The CDR3 consists of 14 residues. V lost 4 bases to trimming and J lost 3 bases; unmatched junction nucleotides: 3. The CDR3 region is CASSQGTDNQPQHF. DNA for the CDR3: TGTGCCAGCTCACAGGGGACAGACAATCAGCCCCAGCATTTT.

This chain joins TRBV10-1 and TRBJ1-5; no reliable D call. Trimming took off 5 bases at V and 4 bases at J, with 9 bases between the two ends. This CDR3 comprises 13 residues. Germline loops: CDR1 WNHNN, CDR2 SYGVQD (reference sequence). The DNA for the CDR3 is TGCGCCAGCAGTATGGGGTTTAATCAGCCCCAGCATTTT. Its protein product is CASSMGFNQPQHF.

The chain joins TRBV2 to TRBJ1-5; 7 positions match TRBD1. The CDR3 length is 15 residues. Trimming cost V 2 bases and J 7 bases; bases outside gene matches: 8. Germline CDR1 SNHLY, CDR2 FYNNEI. Here the CDR3 reads CASSESGRGRQPQHF. CDR3 bases: TGTGCCAGCAGTGAATCCGGCAGGGGGAGGCAGCCCCAGCATTTT.

V and J are TRBV9 and TRBJ2-2; D possibly corresponds to TRBD1 (6 bases). The CDR3 consists of 14 residues. V was clipped by 2 bases and J by 6 bases, with 11 bases between them. The germline V gene encodes CDR1 SGDLS and CDR2 YYNGEE. CDR3 sequence: CASSVVSGAGELFF. CDR3 in DNA: TGTGCCAGCAGCGTGGTTTCAGGGGCCGGGGAGCTGTTTTTT.

The chain employs TRBV7-9 and TRBJ2-2; D gene ambiguous. The V end was cut by 4 bases, the J end by 3 bases, with 18 bases between. Per germline, CDR1 SEHNR and CDR2 FQNEAQ (reference sequence). The CDR3 is 17 residues long. CDR3 loop: CASSSLIATLDTGELFF. The CDR3 DNA sequence: TGTGCCAGCAGCTCGCTTATTGCCACCCTGGACACCGGGGAGCTGTTTTTT.

The V gene is TRBV29-1, the J gene TRBJ2-7; the D gene could be TRBD1 or TRBD2 (5 bases each). This CDR3 contains 17 residues. Germline CDR1 SQVTM, CDR2 ANQGSEA. Trimming removed 4 bases from V and 1 base from J, with 23 bases in between. The CDR3 nucleotides are TGCAGCGTTGTGGAGATGGGAGTACAGGAGTTTTCCTACGAGCAGTACTTC. Protein: CSVVEMGVQEFSYEQYF.

The genes are TRBV9 and TRBJ1-2; the D gene is possibly TRBD1 (5 bases). V lost 0 bases and J 7 bases, leaving 16 bases between the germline ends. The CDR3 totals 15 residues. Germline V gene sequence: CDR1 SGDLS, CDR2 YYNGEE. The CDR3 sequence: CASSVDFRGAGGYTF. Written as DNA, the CDR3 is TGTGCCAGCAGCGTAGATTTTAGGGGAGCTGGTGGCTACACCTTC.

This chain uses TRBV5-4 with TRBJ1-5, with 11 bases aligning to TRBD1. The CDR3 totals 13 residues. With 4 bases clipped from V and 7 bases from J, the junction kept 1 base outside the gene matches. The germline gives CDR1 SGHNT, CDR2 YYREEE (reference sequence). CDR3 sequence reads: CASSRDRGQPQHF. The DNA for the CDR3 is TGTGCCAGCAGCCGGGACAGGGGGCAGCCCCAGCATTTT.

The chain links TRBV6-5 to TRBJ1-1; D gene unclear. Germline CDR1 MNHEY, CDR2 SVGAGI. Trimming pared 8 bases from V and 5 bases from J, leaving 18 bases between. The CDR3 covers 14 residues. The CDR3 loop reads CASLRPGDWTEAFF. In DNA, the CDR3 is TGTGCCAGCCTGAGACCGGGAGATTGGACTGAAGCTTTCTTT.

The J gene is TRBJ1-1, the V gene TRBV12-5; TRBD1 might be the D (5 bases). The CDR3 consists of 16 residues. Germline CDR1 reads LGHNT; CDR2 reads FRNRAP. V gave up 1 base and J gave up 3 bases, with 15 bases separating them. The CDR3 loop is CASGLGQGGGDTEAFF. The CDR3, as DNA: TGTGCTAGTGGTTTGGGGCAGGGAGGAGGTGACACTGAAGCTTTCTTT. The variable domain in full, completed from reference TRBV12-5 and TRBJ1-1, reads DARVTQTPRHKVTEMGQEVTMRCQPILGHNTVFWYRQTMMQGLELLAYFRNRAPLDDSGMPKDRFSAEMPDATLATLKIQPSEPRDSAVYFCASGLGQGGGDTEAFFGQGTRLTVV.

The V gene is TRBV28, the J gene TRBJ2-1; D is tentatively TRBD1 or TRBD2 (5 bases each). The CDR3 extends over 17 amino acids. The V end was cut by 6 bases, the J end by 5 bases, with 23 bases between. Germline values: CDR1 MDHEN, CDR2 SYDVKM. The CDR3 bases are TGTGCCAGCAGCTCTTACTACCCGAACGAGGGGCACAATGAGCAGTTCTTC. This encodes CASSSYYPNEGHNEQFF.

The chain employs TRBV6-5 and TRBJ2-1, with 16 bases aligning to TRBD2. V shed 2 bases and J 10 bases; nucleotides not matched to a gene: 2. The CDR3 length is 15 residues. Germline V gene lookup returns CDR1 MNHEY and CDR2 SVGAGI. This CDR3 is CASSYQGLAGGEQFF. In nucleotides, the CDR3 is TGTGCCAGCAGTTACCAGGGACTAGCGGGGGGGGAGCAGTTCTTC.